The 3 T cell receptor beta chains below were found in one sample sequenced in a study of graft-versus-host responses after intestinal transplantation. TCRdb keeps only in-frame clones here, not all; method: immunoSEQ multiplex PCR. The sample lists over 10,000 clones, 84% occurring once. Material: PBMCs, obtained after intestinal transplantation. The receptors here all came from a human patient who received an intestinal transplant, so some T cells may come from the graft donor.

The chain recombines TRBV11-3 with TRBJ2-3; D is perhaps TRBD2 (5 bases). CDR3 size: 15 residues. V was pared by 1 base and J by 3 bases, with 11 bases between. Germline values: CDR1 SGHNT, CDR2 YENEEA. The CDR3 DNA reads as TGTGCCAGCAGCTTAGGGGCGGACTCAACAGATACGCAGTATTTT. Translation: CASSLGADSTDTQYF.

The rearrangement joins TRBV9 to TRBJ2-2, with unresolved D. V was pared by 0 bases and J by 8 bases, with 14 bases between. The CDR3 totals 15 residues. Germline loops: CDR1 SGDLS, CDR2 YYNGEE. The CDR3 DNA sequence: TGTGCCAGCAGCGTAGAGGGAACCGCCCGAGGGGAGCTGTTTTTT. Its translation: CASSVEGTARGELFF.

The chain carries TRBV11-3 and TRBJ2-2; 10 nucleotides align to TRBD2. The CDR3 spans 17 residues. J lost 3 bases, V lost 1 base, and 5 bases had no gene match. Germline values: CDR1 SGHNT, CDR2 YENEEA. The CDR3 protein is CASSLVRTSGDTGELFF. The CDR3, as DNA: TGTGCCAGCAGCTTAGTCCGGACTAGCGGAGACACCGGGGAGCTGTTTTTT. Full variable domain (rest looked up from reference TRBV11-3 and TRBJ2-2): EAGVVQSPRYKIIEKKQPVAFWCNPISGHNTLYWYLQNLGQGPELLIRYENEEAVDDSQLPKDRFSAERLKGVDSTLKIQPAELGDSAVYLCASSLVRTSGDTGELFFGEGSRLTVL.